Below, 10 T cell receptor beta chains from the same sample are listed, as sequenced in a study of T cells in women clearing cervical HPV infection. Sequencing was performed with immunoSEQ multiplex PCR; in TCRdb, only in-frame clones are kept and a portion is missing. This sample's table has about 30,000 clones. Source material: blood buffy coat. The source of these receptors is a woman aged 18 to 69 with a cervical HPV16 infection that either progressed to CIN3+ or cleared (not recorded which).

As concerns this clone: The read terminates 3 residues ahead of where the CDR3 ends, so the germline J gene completes it. This chain links TRBV7-8 with TRBJ2-3; 7 nucleotides agree with TRBD2. The CDR3 has 18 amino acids. V was pared by 5 bases and J by 0 bases, with 14 bases of the junction left unmatched. CDR1 SGHVS and CDR2 FQNEAQ come from the germline V gene. CDR3 protein: CASSPRVSSGASTDTQYF. CDR3 DNA (partial): TGTGCCAGCAGCCCAAGGGTCTCTAGCGGAGCTAGCACAGATACG. The full variable domain, in which reference TRBV7-8 and TRBJ2-3 provide the parts outside the CDR3, is GAGVSQSPRYKVAKRGQDVALRCDPISGHVSLFWYQQALGQGPEFLTYFQNEAQLDKSGLPSDRFFAERPEGSVSTLKIQRTQQEDSAVYLCASSPRVSSGASTDTQYFGPGTRLTVL.

About this clone itself: The read falls 3 residues short of the CDR3 end, and the missing part is taken from the germline J gene. This same CDR3 is encoded by further DNA sequences in the sample. This chain links TRBV6-1 with TRBJ2-3; 9 bases match TRBD2. The CDR3 sequence is 16 residues long. After removal of 3 bases from V and 0 bases from J, the junction contained 4 bases not matched to a gene. Germline V gives CDR1 MNHNS, CDR2 SASEGT. The sequenced part of the CDR3 DNA is TGTGCCAGCAGTGAGCTAAGCGGGAGGAGCACAGATACG. Amino acid sequence: CASSELSGRSTDT. The whole CDR3 protein is CASSELSGRSTDTQYF.

Of note for this clone: Read sequence stops 3 residues before the CDR3 end, and the germline J gene provides the missing end. Other DNA variants within this sample encode the same CDR3. This chain joins TRBV19 and TRBJ2-7; D is possibly TRBD2 (6 bases). V was shortened by 9 bases and J by 4 bases, with 10 bases between the two germline ends. Per germline, CDR1 LNHDA and CDR2 SQIVND (reference sequence). The CDR3 loop spans 11 amino acids. The DNA read from the CDR3 is TGTGCCAGCGGAGGGGAGTACGAG. Amino acid sequence: CASGGEYE. The full CDR3 protein reads CASGGEYEQYF.

CDR3 loop: CAITPDPRNTDTQYF. Partial CDR3 DNA: TGTGCCATCACGCCTGACCCTAGGAACACAGATACG. The V and J genes are TRBV10-3 and TRBJ2-3; no clear D. The observed sequence ends 3 residues before the CDR3 terminus, with the missing tail filled in from the germline J gene. V was clipped by 7 bases and J by 2 bases, with 16 bases between them. Germline V gene data show CDR1 as ENHRY and CDR2 as SYGVKD. The CDR3 consists of 15 residues.

The sequenced part of the CDR3 DNA is TGTGCCTGGAGACCACGCAGGGACAACGAG. This translates into CAWRPRRDNE. The full CDR3 is CAWRPRRDNEQYF. The rearrangement uses TRBV30 and TRBJ2-7, with D maybe TRBD1 (6 bases). The read terminates 3 residues ahead of where the CDR3 ends, so the germline J gene completes it. V shed 3 bases and J shed 5 bases, with 14 bases lying between them. This CDR3 contains 13 residues. CDR1 GTSNPN and CDR2 SVGIG come from the germline V gene (reference sequence). Together with reference TRBV30 and TRBJ2-7, the CDR3 gives the full variable domain: SQTIHQWPATLVQPVGSPLSLECTVEGTSNPNLYWYRQAAGRGLQLLFYSVGIGQISSEVPQNLSASRPQDRQFILSSKKLLLSDSGFYLCAWRPRRDNEQYFGPGTRLTVT.

Partial CDR3 DNA: TGTGCCAGCAGCCAAGCGCTGGGACTAGCGGGAGGGACCATATACACAGATACG. This codes for CASSQALGLAGGTIYTDT. The complete CDR3 sequence is CASSQALGLAGGTIYTDTQYF. The V gene is TRBV4-2, the J gene TRBJ2-3, with TRBD2 identical over 16 bases. The read terminates 3 residues before the CDR3 end, so the remaining end is supplied by the germline J gene. The CDR3 consists of 21 residues. With 1 base clipped from V and 2 bases from J, the junction kept 12 bases outside the gene matches. Germline V gives CDR1 LGHNA, CDR2 YNFKEQ.

CDR3 in amino acids: CAWSVQEGPLYGYTF. The sequenced CDR3 bases are TGTGCCTGGAGTGTACAAGAGGGGCCCCTCTATGGC. V is TRBV30 and J is TRBJ1-2, with D possibly matching TRBD1 (5 bases). The read stops 3 residues short of the end of the CDR3; the missing end is completed from the germline J gene. Germline values: CDR1 GTSNPN, CDR2 SVGIG (reference sequence). The CDR3 spans 15 residues. With 0 bases removed from V and 4 bases from J, the gap between germline ends came to 15 bases.

Note on this clone: The DNA ends 3 residues before the CDR3 does, and the rest of the CDR3 is filled in from the germline J gene. The J gene is TRBJ2-2, the V gene TRBV10-3, with 9 bases lining up with TRBD2. The trim removed 6 bases at V and 2 bases at J, leaving 4 bases unmatched. Per the germline V gene, CDR1 is ENHRY and CDR2 is SYGVKD. CDR3 length: 15 residues. The sequenced part of the CDR3 DNA is TGTGCCATCAGCGCTCTAGCGGGAAACACCGGGGAG. Its translation: CAISALAGNTGE. The full-length CDR3 reads as CAISALAGNTGELFF.

The sequenced CDR3 bases are TGCGCCAGCAGCTCCAGACAGGATCTAGTTAGCAGCTTTAATGGC. Its protein product is CASSSRQDLVSSFNG. The entire CDR3 reads CASSSRQDLVSSFNGYTF. The V gene is TRBV5-1, the J gene TRBJ1-2; possibly TRBD1 for D (6 bases). The read gets to within 3 residues of the CDR3 end, and the germline J gene fills in the rest. The CDR3 has 18 amino acids. Per the germline V gene, CDR1 is SGHRS and CDR2 is YFSETQ. The V end was cut by 3 bases, the J end by 6 bases, with 27 bases between.

Turning to this clone: The CDR3 end lies 3 residues beyond the end of the read and is filled in from the germline J gene. The chain employs TRBV12-3 or TRBV12-4 and TRBJ2-5; TRBD2 matches 9 bases. The CDR3 sequence is 14 residues long. The ends lost 5 bases at V and 5 bases at J; junction bases unmatched: 6. The chain's CDR3 is CASSPGTSWETQYF. The sequenced CDR3 bases are TGTGCCAGCAGTCCGGGGACTAGCTGGGAGACC.